This entry features one T cell receptor beta chain sequence. Its specificity is not known. The sample comes from a study of OX40 agonist ivuxolimab in advanced cancers. About the study: Patients receiving dose escalation had hepatocellular carcinoma, melanoma, renal cell or head and neck cancer. The study, taken as a whole, reports: Partial responders treated at 0.1-3.0 mg/kg exhibited clonal expansion among the lowest measured. It was not determined which antigens were specifically recognized by the peripheral T cells that had undergone clonal expansion. Clonal expansion from baseline to week 6 occurred in both CD4+ and CD8+ T cells.

Assay: immunoSEQ multiplex PCR; the TCRdb copy retains only in-frame clones and omits some. Among more than 70,000 clones listed, roughly 89% were seen once. CDR1 is SNHLY, CDR2 FYNNEI, per germline. This CDR3 is built from 13 residues. Trimming removed 10 bases from V and 4 bases from J, with 14 bases in between. This TCR was sampled from an adult with an advanced solid tumor such as melanoma, head and neck, liver or kidney cancer. Source: CD4+ or CD8+ T cells sorted from blood, taken in a trial of the OX40 agonist ivuxolimab. This chain links TRBV2 with TRBJ1-5; no clear D. The CDR3 DNA follows: TGTGCCACCTCGGAGTTGAGGAATCAGCCCCAGCATTTT. This sequence encodes CATSELRNQPQHF.